The clone carrying this TCR beta chain was found many times. Antigen: not known. This entry belongs to a study of CD8 T cells in ankylosing spondylitis. Overall study findings and caveats: Ankylosing spondylitis blood seemed to carry a telltale TCR beta motif made of eight highly homologous variants. Disease-linked clones were CD8+ and relatively rare in peripheral blood. As reported, disease-linked clones showed significant enrichment in matched ankylosing spondylitis synovial fluid.

This CDR3 spans 19 amino acids. The germline V gene has CDR1 DFQATT and CDR2 SNEGSKA (reference sequence). Unmatched junction bases numbered 20, after V lost 5 bases and J lost 8 bases. TCRdb called the 5' RACE reads again in MiXCR, with one record for every CDR3 protein. The sample holds a few hundred thousand distinct CDR3 sequences, roughly 13% seen once. The sequence was collected from a male donor with ankylosing spondylitis. The specimen was blood, either unsorted or a sorted T cell fraction (not recorded which). This chain links TRBV20-1 with TRBJ2-1; 14 bases are shared with TRBD2. CDR3 DNA sequence: TGCAGTGCTGAGAGGGGGACTAGCGGGAGTACACAAGTTACGGATGAGCAGTTCTTC. It encodes CSAERGTSGSTQVTDEQFF.